In its sample, the clone carrying this T cell receptor beta chain was seen many times. No antigen is known for it. The sample originates from a study of CD8 T cells in ankylosing spondylitis. The V end was cut by 5 bases, the J end by 6 bases, with 8 bases between. Germline lookup yields CDR1 SEHNR and CDR2 FQNEAQ (reference sequence). This CDR3 has 11 residues. Each TCR beta library was made by quantitative 5'-RACE that incorporated molecular barcodes. TCRdb independently ran MiXCR on the 5' RACE reads; one entry per CDR3 protein. The repertoire consists of more than 300,000 distinct CDR3 sequences, with roughly 8% occurring once and the leading ten covering roughly 15%. General study points: In ankylosing spondylitis patients, matched synovial fluid reportedly showed significant enrichment of disease-linked clones. A TCR beta motif of about eight highly homologous variants appeared characteristic of ankylosing spondylitis blood. Disease-linked clones were CD8+ and relatively rare in peripheral blood.

Sequences were obtained from blood, either unsorted or a sorted T cell fraction (not recorded which). The TCR was taken from a male donor with ankylosing spondylitis. The rearrangement joins TRBV7-9 to TRBJ2-7, with no clear D. The DNA for the CDR3 is TGTGCCAGCAGCGAGATGAGCGAGCAGTACTTC. Translated: CASSEMSEQYF.